This passage covers 15 T cell receptor beta chains from one sample sequenced in a study of blood T cell repertoires in COVID-19. Only in-frame clones appear in the TCRdb table, and some are missing; sequencing was by immunoSEQ multiplex PCR. The repertoire holds about 120,000 clones, with roughly 84% as singletons. The sample was PBMCs or T cells enriched from blood (not recorded which). The receptors come from a woman in her 30s who had recovered from COVID-19.

V is TRBV28 and J is TRBJ1-2; 10 bases agree with TRBD1. Germline lookup yields CDR1 MDHEN and CDR2 SYDVKM. The CDR3 sequence is 13 residues long. The junction had 3 bases not matched to a gene; V was cut back by 5 bases and J by 6 bases. CDR3 residues: CASSRTGGDGYTF. The CDR3 DNA reads as TGTGCCAGCAGTCGGACAGGGGGGGATGGCTACACCTTC.

This chain connects TRBV6-1 to TRBJ2-2; 7 bases align to TRBD2. The CDR3 contains 15 residues. CDR1 and CDR2 (germline): MNHNS, SASEGT. The V and J ends lost 2 bases and 1 base, in that order; junction bases with no gene match: 1. The CDR3 bases are TGTGCCAGCAGTGAACCGGGAGGGAACACCGGGGAGCTGTTTTTT. This encodes CASSEPGGNTGELFF.

This chain joins TRBV7-3 and TRBJ1-2; D is unresolved. The V and J ends lost 0 bases and 0 bases respectively, with 8 bases between them. The germline gives CDR1 SGHTA, CDR2 FQGTGA. The CDR3 is made up of 15 amino acids. The CDR3, as DNA: TGTGCCAGCAGCTTAACGTCCCTAGCTAACTATGGCTACACCTTC. It yields the protein CASSLTSLANYGYTF. The full variable domain, in which reference TRBV7-3 and TRBJ1-2 provide the parts outside the CDR3, is GAGVSQTPSNKVTEKGKYVELRCDPISGHTALYWYRQSLGQGPEFLIYFQGTGAADDSGLPNDRFFAVRPEGSVSTLKIQRTERGDSAVYLCASSLTSLANYGYTFGSGTRLTVV.

The chain joins TRBV4-2 to TRBJ2-7, with 9 positions matching TRBD2. The CDR3 runs to 17 residues. The trim removed 0 bases at V and 4 bases at J, leaving 10 bases unmatched. CDR1 and CDR2 (germline): LGHNA, YNFKEQ. Written as DNA, the CDR3 is TGTGCCAGCAGCCAAGATCGGGGGGCTAGCGGGATTTACGAGCAGTACTTC. This translates into CASSQDRGASGIYEQYF.

This chain links TRBV7-2 with TRBJ2-3, with TRBD2 matching 9 bases. The junction had 12 bases not matched to a gene; V was cut back by 5 bases and J by 9 bases. Germline V gene sequence: CDR1 SGHTA, CDR2 FQGNSA. The CDR3 length is 15 residues. CDR3 coding DNA: TGTGCCAGCAGCCCCACCGCGGGAGGGCCGGGGACGCAGTATTTT. Amino acids: CASSPTAGGPGTQYF.

This chain uses TRBV28 with TRBJ1-5; D is uncertain. Germline CDR1 reads MDHEN; CDR2 reads SYDVKM. The CDR3 length is 18 residues. Trimming removed 3 bases from V and 0 bases from J, with 18 bases in between. In nucleotides, the CDR3 is TGTGCCAGCAGTTTCCGGAGGGCACCCTTCTATAGCAATCAGCCCCAGCATTTT. It translates to CASSFRRAPFYSNQPQHF.

The chain recombines TRBV4-3 with TRBJ1-1; 7 bases line up with TRBD1. CDR1 and CDR2 from the germline V gene are LGHNA and YSLEER. The CDR3 sequence is 15 residues long. The ends lost 0 bases at V and 4 bases at J; junction bases unmatched: 5. The CDR3 is CASSQETGEATEAFF. The CDR3 DNA follows: TGCGCCAGCAGCCAAGAAACAGGGGAGGCCACTGAAGCTTTCTTT.

There are a few counts of this clone. This rearrangement joins TRBV9 to TRBJ2-7, with 7 bases aligning to TRBD2. CDR3 length equals 13 residues. V lost 1 base to trimming and J lost 6 bases; unmatched junction nucleotides: 4. Germline assignment: CDR1 SGDLS and CDR2 YYNGEE. CDR3 sequence (DNA): TGTGCCAGCAGCGTATCTGGGGAGGGCGAGCAGTACTTC. Amino acid sequence: CASSVSGEGEQYF.

V usage is TRBV24-1 and J usage is TRBJ2-7; 7 bases line up with TRBD1. Germline V CDR1 and CDR2: KGHDR, SFDVKD. The CDR3 contains 12 residues. Unmatched junction bases numbered 7, after V lost 11 bases and J lost 4 bases. The CDR3 region is CANRDSLYEQYF. The CDR3 bases are TGTGCCAATCGGGACAGCCTATACGAGCAGTACTTC.

The chain joins TRBV5-5 to TRBJ2-5; 12 positions match TRBD2. The length of the CDR3 is 15 residues. The junction had 2 bases not matched to a gene; V was cut back by 3 bases and J by 2 bases. CDR1 and CDR2 (germline): SGHKS, YYEKEE (reference sequence). The CDR3: CASSSSGREQETQYF. The CDR3 DNA is TGTGCCAGCAGCTCTAGCGGGAGGGAACAAGAGACCCAGTACTTC. The whole variable domain, filled in from reference TRBV5-5 and TRBJ2-5, reads DAGVTQSPTHLIKTRGQQVTLRCSPISGHKSVSWYQQVLGQGPQFIFQYYEKEERGRGNFPDRFSARQFPNYSSELNVNALLLGDSALYLCASSSSGREQETQYFGPGTRLLVL.

This chain joins TRBV28 and TRBJ2-7; D gene unclear. V was clipped by 5 bases and J by 5 bases, with 7 bases between them. The CDR3 runs 11 residues. Germline CDR1 MDHEN, CDR2 SYDVKM. CDR3 sequence reads: CASSGPHEQYF. CDR3 in DNA: TGTGCCAGCAGTGGGCCCCACGAGCAGTACTTC.

This clone was seen a single time. V and J are TRBV28 and TRBJ1-4; D is perhaps TRBD1 (5 bases). Trimming removed 11 bases from V and 8 bases from J, with 21 bases in between. This CDR3 has 14 amino acids. The germline V gene has CDR1 MDHEN and CDR2 SYDVKM. The CDR3 sequence is CALSTGGSQEKLFF. In nucleotides, the CDR3 is TGTGCCCTATCGACGGGGGGTAGTCAAGAAAAACTGTTTTTT.

The J gene is TRBJ1-5, the V gene TRBV6-1, with 7 nucleotides matching TRBD1. Losses at the gene ends were 6 bases for V and 5 bases for J; bases not matched to a gene: 7. There are 14 residues in the CDR3. Germline V gene data show CDR1 as MNHNS and CDR2 as SASEGT. This chain's CDR3 is CASRAEGAYQPQHF. The CDR3 bases are TGTGCCAGCAGGGCTGAGGGGGCTTATCAGCCCCAGCATTTT.

This clone has only one observation. The V and J genes are TRBV6-5 and TRBJ1-2; no firm D call. The CDR3 covers 16 residues. The V end was cut by 0 bases, the J end by 0 bases, with 11 bases between. The germline V gene has CDR1 MNHEY and CDR2 SVGAGI. The CDR3 coding sequence is TGTGCCAGCAGTTACTCGAGACGAGGCCCTAACTATGGCTACACCTTC. This sequence encodes CASSYSRRGPNYGYTF.

This chain links TRBV27 with TRBJ2-3, with 8 bases that match TRBD1. The CDR3 runs to 13 residues. J gave up 4 bases and V 8 bases, and 5 bases lay outside the gene matches. CDR1 and CDR2 (germline): MNHEY, SMNVEV (reference sequence). The CDR3 protein is CASAGQGADTQYF. In DNA, the CDR3 is TGTGCCAGCGCCGGACAGGGTGCAGATACGCAGTATTTT.